Shown below are 29 T cell receptor beta chains from a single sample sequenced in a study of graft-versus-host responses after intestinal transplantation. No antigens are known for them. Sequencing used immunoSEQ multiplex PCR; TCRdb keeps in-frame clones, though not all of them. This sample has about 97,000 clones, with roughly 91% found just once. Sequencing was performed on unstimulated CD4+ T cells sorted from spleen or lymph node cells, taken before transplant. Receptors were obtained from a human donor who was the organ donor for an intestinal transplant.

About this clone: Germline is not matched at one junction end, which may reflect a read error. The J gene is TRBJ1-2, the V gene TRBV18; TRBD1 agrees at 8 bases. Germline-derived CDR1 and CDR2 are KGHSH and LQKENI. The CDR3 loop spans 14 amino acids. The CDR3 bases are TGTGCCAGCTCACCGGACAGGGTTAACTATGGCCACACCTTC. It translates to CASSPDRVNYGHTF.

This clone was observed a single time. This chain uses TRBV5-8 with TRBJ2-7; 8 bases agree with TRBD1. V was pared by 4 bases and J by 5 bases, with 11 bases of the junction left unmatched. CDR3 size: 15 residues. From germline, CDR1 is SGHTS and CDR2 YDEGEE. The CDR3 region is CASSRLSTGEDEQYF. The CDR3 bases are TGTGCCAGCAGCCGCTTATCGACAGGGGAAGACGAGCAGTACTTC.

The chain couples TRBV7-8 to TRBJ2-7; D may be TRBD2 (6 bases). The CDR3 is made up of 13 amino acids. Trimming removed 4 bases from V and 2 bases from J, with 9 bases in between. Germline CDR1 SGHVS, CDR2 FQNEAQ. CDR3 DNA sequence: TGTGCCAGCAGCTCGGGGGAGGCCTACGAGCAGTACTTC. Amino acid sequence: CASSSGEAYEQYF. Together with reference TRBV7-8 and TRBJ2-7, the CDR3 gives the full variable domain: GAGVSQSPRYKVAKRGQDVALRCDPISGHVSLFWYQQALGQGPEFLTYFQNEAQLDKSGLPSDRFFAERPEGSVSTLKIQRTQQEDSAVYLCASSSGEAYEQYFGPGTRLTVT.

The V call is TRBV27, the J call TRBJ1-2; no definite D call. Germline assignment: CDR1 MNHEY and CDR2 SMNVEV (reference sequence). V was trimmed by 1 base and J by 8 bases, leaving 14 bases between them. There are 14 residues in the CDR3. The CDR3 region is CASSLLRGKGGYTF. CDR3 coding DNA: TGTGCCAGCAGTTTATTGCGGGGAAAAGGGGGCTACACCTTC.

The chain carries TRBV6-4 and TRBJ2-3; D unresolved. The CDR3 totals 13 residues. Germline assignment: CDR1 MRHNA and CDR2 SNTAGT. Trimming took off 5 bases at V and 8 bases at J, with 14 bases between the two ends. The CDR3 sequence is CASSPLSYGTQYF. In nucleotides, the CDR3 is TGTGCCAGCAGTCCGCTTAGCTATGGTACGCAGTATTTT.

CDR3 sequence (DNA): TGCGCCAGCAGAGAATCGAATACAGGGAACACTGAAGCTTTCTTT. The encoded protein is CASRESNTGNTEAFF. The J gene is TRBJ1-1, the V gene TRBV5-1, with D maybe TRBD1 (5 bases). V was shortened by 5 bases and J by 1 base, with 15 bases between the two germline ends. The CDR3 spans 15 residues. Germline loops: CDR1 SGHRS, CDR2 YFSETQ.

V usage is TRBV6-1 and J usage is TRBJ2-5, with 7 nucleotides matching TRBD1. This CDR3 contains 13 residues. Unmatched junction bases numbered 9, after V lost 10 bases and J lost 4 bases. CDR1 is MNHNS, CDR2 SASEGT, per germline. CDR3 protein: CAIGTEKRETQYF. As DNA, the CDR3 is TGTGCCATAGGGACAGAAAAACGAGAGACCCAGTACTTC.

This clone was detected only once. The CDR3 DNA sequence: TGTGCCAGCAGCCAGGAGGCCAACAGCGACTATGGCTACACCTTC. It is translated as CASSQEANSDYGYTF. This sequence joins TRBV4-2 and TRBJ1-2; D is unclear. V lost 3 bases to trimming and J lost 3 bases, with 14 bases between them. This CDR3 region has 15 residues. Germline V gene lookup returns CDR1 LGHNA and CDR2 YNFKEQ.

The rearrangement uses TRBV2 and TRBJ1-4; a weak D match, TRBD1 (5 bases). The V end lost 6 bases, the J end lost 6 bases, and 20 bases lay between the germline ends. CDR1 and CDR2 from the germline V gene are SNHLY and FYNNEI. The CDR3 covers 16 residues. CDR3 DNA: TGTGCCAGCAGAGCCGGGAGCCGGCGGGGGGATGAAAAACTGTTTTTT. It is translated as CASRAGSRRGDEKLFF.

The chain couples TRBV5-8 to TRBJ1-6; D call uncertain. This CDR3 has 13 amino acids. CDR1 is SGHTS, CDR2 YDEGEE, per germline. Trimming removed 7 bases from V and 10 bases from J, with 15 bases in between. The CDR3 DNA sequence: TGTGCCAGCCCCACAGCCGCTCGGTCACCCCTCCACTTT. Translating it yields CASPTAARSPLHF.

J is TRBJ2-7 and V is TRBV27; TRBD1 aligns across 9 bases. Germline trimming cut 2 bases from V and 3 bases from J; bases unmatched to any gene: 5. CDR3 length: 15 amino acids. Germline CDR1 MNHEY, CDR2 SMNVEV (reference sequence). CDR3 nucleotides: TGTGCCAGCAGTTTAAGGGGGACAGGGTTCTACGAGCAGTACTTC. Protein: CASSLRGTGFYEQYF.

This chain joins TRBV7-9 and TRBJ2-7; D gene ambiguous. This CDR3 spans 14 amino acids. Trimming pared 0 bases from V and 1 base from J, leaving 7 bases between. Germline lookup yields CDR1 SEHNR and CDR2 FQNEAQ (reference sequence). The CDR3 nucleotides are TGTGCCAGCAGCTTAGCGATGGCTTCCTACGAGCAGTACTTC. It is translated as CASSLAMASYEQYF.

The rearrangement joins TRBV7-9 to TRBJ2-7; the D gene is possibly TRBD1 (6 bases). Per germline, CDR1 SEHNR and CDR2 FQNEAQ (reference sequence). The CDR3 extends over 13 amino acids. The V end was cut by 6 bases, the J end by 1 base, with 10 bases between. The CDR3 DNA is TGTGCCAGCAGTTCGGACAGATCCTACGAGCAGTACTTC. Its protein product is CASSSDRSYEQYF.

This clone was recorded once. The chain carries TRBV9 and TRBJ1-5; tentative D call: TRBD1 (6 bases). Trimming removed 4 bases from V and 4 bases from J, with 12 bases in between. CDR1 is SGDLS, CDR2 YYNGEE, per germline. The CDR3 runs to 14 residues. For the CDR3, the DNA is TGTGCCAGCAGCCCGGCAGGGGTGAATCAGCCCCAGCATTTT. It translates to CASSPAGVNQPQHF.

A single count supports this clone. The rearrangement uses TRBV20-1 and TRBJ2-2; TRBD1 is a possible D gene (6 bases). Trimming took 6 bases from V and 5 from J, leaving 7 bases between them. This CDR3 has 11 residues. Germline V lookup: CDR1 DFQATT, CDR2 SNEGSKA (reference sequence). The chain's CDR3 is CSAGQTGELFF. The CDR3 DNA sequence: TGCAGTGCAGGACAGACCGGGGAGCTGTTTTTT.

The chain couples TRBV7-9 to TRBJ1-2; 8 positions match TRBD1. The junction had 3 bases not matched to a gene; V was cut back by 5 bases and J by 4 bases. CDR1 and CDR2 from the germline V gene are SEHNR and FQNEAQ (reference sequence). This CDR3 has 13 amino acids. The CDR3 loop is CASSPGQAYGYTF. For the CDR3, the DNA is TGTGCCAGCAGCCCGGGACAGGCCTATGGCTACACCTTC.

This chain joins TRBV5-5 and TRBJ1-5; unclear D gene. CDR1 is SGHKS and CDR2 is YYEKEE in the germline V gene (reference sequence). The CDR3 sequence is 14 residues long. Trimming removed 5 bases at V and 0 bases at J, with 9 bases between. In nucleotides, the CDR3 is TGTGCCAGCAGACCGGGATATAGCAATCAGCCCCAGCATTTT. This encodes CASRPGYSNQPQHF.

J is TRBJ1-2 and V is TRBV29-1, with D perhaps matching TRBD1 (5 bases). V was shortened by 4 bases and J by 6 bases, with 18 bases between the two germline ends. The CDR3 totals 14 residues. Germline V gene data show CDR1 as SQVTM and CDR2 as ANQGSEA. The CDR3 sequence is CSVVRDLGGNGYTF. The CDR3 bases are TGCAGCGTTGTCCGGGACTTGGGAGGTAATGGCTACACCTTC. The variable domain in full, with the rest retrieved from reference TRBV29-1 and TRBJ1-2, is SAVISQKPSRDICQRGTSLTIQCQVDSQVTMMFWYRQQPGQSLTLIATANQGSEATYESGFVIDKFPISRPNLTFSTLTVSNMSPEDSSIYLCSVVRDLGGNGYTFGSGTRLTVV.

This sequence joins TRBV6-1 and TRBJ1-2, with 8 bases aligning to TRBD1. V lost 5 bases, J lost 4 bases, and 6 bases stayed unmatched. The CDR3 runs to 14 residues. Germline V gene data show CDR1 as MNHNS and CDR2 as SASEGT. CDR3 sequence (DNA): TGTGCCAGCAGTTCTCGACAGGGGATCTATGGCTACACCTTC. It specifies CASSSRQGIYGYTF.

The chain links TRBV5-4 to TRBJ2-7; perhaps TRBD2 as D (6 bases). V was clipped by 4 bases and J by 4 bases, with 18 bases between them. This CDR3 is 15 amino acids long. Per the germline V gene, CDR1 is SGHNT and CDR2 is YYREEE (reference sequence). The CDR3 coding sequence is TGTGCCAGCAGCGACCGTGGAGGGGCGTTATACGAGCAGTACTTC. Translation gives CASSDRGGALYEQYF.

V usage is TRBV11-2 and J usage is TRBJ1-6; D is possibly TRBD1 (5 bases). The V gene lost 6 bases and the J gene lost 8 bases, with 14 bases spanning the gap. The CDR3 is 14 residues long. From germline, CDR1 is SGHAT and CDR2 FQNNGV. The DNA of the CDR3 is TGTGCCAGCAGTACCATTTGGGGGGATTCACCCCTCCACTTT. Translated: CASSTIWGDSPLHF.

This clone was seen once. DNA of the CDR3: TGTGCCAGCAGTTATAACAGGCAAGAGACCCAGTACTTC. Its translation: CASSYNRQETQYF. The chain has TRBV7-2 and TRBJ2-5; the D gene is possibly TRBD1 (5 bases). The CDR3 has 13 residues. With 6 bases removed from V and 2 bases from J, the gap between germline ends came to 10 bases. CDR1 and CDR2 from the germline V gene are SGHTA and FQGNSA.

J is TRBJ2-2 and V is TRBV20-1, with D unclear. Germline CDR1 reads DFQATT; CDR2 reads SNEGSKA (reference sequence). The CDR3 consists of 11 residues. Between the trimmed V and J ends, which lost 2 bases and 5 bases, there was a span of 3 bases. Here the CDR3 reads CSARQTGELFF. The CDR3 nucleotides read TGCAGTGCTAGACAGACCGGGGAGCTGTTTTTT.

This chain links TRBV19 with TRBJ2-1; 10 bases align to TRBD2. Per the germline V gene, CDR1 is LNHDA and CDR2 is SQIVND (reference sequence). The CDR3 is 15 amino acids. The J segment lost 3 bases and the V segment lost 1 base, leaving 0 bases of the junction unmatched. The CDR3 nucleotides read TGTGCCAGTAGTATAGGGACTAGCGGCTACAATGAGCAGTTCTTC. Residues: CASSIGTSGYNEQFF.

This chain joins TRBV10-3 and TRBJ1-2; D not resolved. V lost 4 bases to trimming and J lost 8 bases, with 17 bases between them. Germline V lookup: CDR1 ENHRY, CDR2 SYGVKD. The CDR3 consists of 14 residues. CDR3 DNA: TGTGCCATCAGTGGTCGGGGTGTCGAATGGGGCTACACCTTC. Its protein is CAISGRGVEWGYTF.

This chain connects TRBV10-1 to TRBJ2-3; D ambiguous. Trimming shortened V by 6 bases and J by 1 base, and 8 bases separated the two germline ends. This CDR3 has 13 amino acids. CDR1 and CDR2 from the germline V gene are WNHNN and SYGVQD (reference sequence). This chain's CDR3 is CASSGAGTDTQYF. Written as DNA, the CDR3 is TGCGCCAGCAGCGGTGCGGGCACAGATACGCAGTATTTT.

V and J are TRBV4-3 and TRBJ2-1, with D maybe TRBD2 (6 bases). The CDR3 runs to 15 residues. Germline CDR1 is LGHNA and CDR2 is YSLEER. Deletions cut 2 bases from V and 0 bases from J, with 8 bases between. The CDR3 loop is CASSQRGTSYNEQFF. CDR3 nucleotide sequence: TGCGCCAGCAGCCAACGGGGGACCTCCTACAATGAGCAGTTCTTC.

The CDR3 loop is CASSWVGRKGEKFF. CDR3 sequence (DNA): TGTGCCAGCAGCTGGGTTGGAAGGAAGGGGGAGAAGTTCTTC. This chain joins TRBV5-6 and TRBJ2-1; possibly TRBD1 for D (6 bases). The CDR3 contains 14 residues. The germline CDR1 and CDR2 sequences are SGHDT and YYEEEE. The ends were cut back, 3 bases at V and 14 bases at J, with 21 bases in the middle.

This rearrangement joins TRBV2 to TRBJ2-5, with 7 bases identical to TRBD1. Trimming at V came to 6 bases and at J to 5 bases, leaving 6 bases not matched to a gene. The V gene's germline CDR1 is SNHLY and CDR2 FYNNEI. The CDR3 spans 13 residues. The CDR3, as DNA: TGTGCCAGCAGACTGACAGGGTTGGAGACCCAGTACTTC. Its protein product is CASRLTGLETQYF.